This T cell receptor (beta chain) is drawn from a study of T-cell reconstitution after alpha-beta-depleted transplantation in children. Study observations and caveats: Most T-cell counts and diversity one year after the transplant came from T cells that were newly produced. Diversity of TCRbeta at day 60 was high in some patients, arising from surviving recipient T cells and thymic progenitors.

This clonotype was seen a handful of times. Antigen specificity is unknown. Unique molecular identifiers were incorporated during preparation of the TCRbeta library. Via MiXCR, TCRdb re-called the PCR reads, giving one row per CDR3 protein. The sample records around 300,000 distinct CDR3 sequences, around 7.1% being singletons. Here the sequenced sample was peripheral blood, taken 360 days after TCRalphabeta/CD19-depleted stem cell transplant. The sequence derives from a female patient aged 2-10 years who had a stem cell transplant for Fanconi anemia, so the T cells may come from the graft donor.

The CDR3 nucleotides read TGCAGTGCCAAAAACAGGGTTGGAGACTATGGCTACACCTTC. As protein: CSAKNRVGDYGYTF. The chain couples TRBV20-1 to TRBJ1-2; a possible D gene is TRBD1 (6 bases). Germline assignment: CDR1 DFQATT and CDR2 SNEGSKA (reference sequence). There are 14 residues in the CDR3. V lost 6 bases and J lost 3, with 17 bases in between.